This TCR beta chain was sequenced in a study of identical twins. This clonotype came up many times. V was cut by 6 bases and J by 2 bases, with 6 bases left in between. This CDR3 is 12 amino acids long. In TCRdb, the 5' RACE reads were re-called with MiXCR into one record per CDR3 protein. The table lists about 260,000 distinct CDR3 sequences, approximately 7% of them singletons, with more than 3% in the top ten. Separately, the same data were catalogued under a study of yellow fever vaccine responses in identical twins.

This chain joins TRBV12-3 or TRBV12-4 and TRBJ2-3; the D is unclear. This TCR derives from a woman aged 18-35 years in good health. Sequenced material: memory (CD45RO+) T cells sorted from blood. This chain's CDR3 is CASSRTTDTQYF. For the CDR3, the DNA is TGTGCCAGCAGCCGTACCACAGATACGCAGTATTTT.